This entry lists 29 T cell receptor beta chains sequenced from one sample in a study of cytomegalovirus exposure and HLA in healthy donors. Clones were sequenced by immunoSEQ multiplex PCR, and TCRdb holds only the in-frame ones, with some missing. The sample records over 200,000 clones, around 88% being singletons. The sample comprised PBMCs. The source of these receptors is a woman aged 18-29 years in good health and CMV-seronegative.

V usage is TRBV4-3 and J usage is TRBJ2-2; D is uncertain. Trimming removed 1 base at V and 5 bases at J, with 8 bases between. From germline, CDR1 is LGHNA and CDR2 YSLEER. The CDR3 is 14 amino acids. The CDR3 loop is CASSQGLLTGELFF. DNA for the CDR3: TGCGCCAGCAGCCAAGGCCTACTTACCGGGGAGCTGTTTTTT.

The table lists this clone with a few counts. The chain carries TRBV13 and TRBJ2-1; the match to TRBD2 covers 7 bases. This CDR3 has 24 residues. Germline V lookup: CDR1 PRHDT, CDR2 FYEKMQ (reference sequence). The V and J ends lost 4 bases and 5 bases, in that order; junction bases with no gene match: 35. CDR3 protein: CASSSRPVNSGTGGGHPHHNEQFF. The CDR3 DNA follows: TGTGCCAGCAGCTCCCGACCAGTAAACTCGGGTACTGGGGGAGGGCACCCACACCACAATGAGCAGTTCTTC.

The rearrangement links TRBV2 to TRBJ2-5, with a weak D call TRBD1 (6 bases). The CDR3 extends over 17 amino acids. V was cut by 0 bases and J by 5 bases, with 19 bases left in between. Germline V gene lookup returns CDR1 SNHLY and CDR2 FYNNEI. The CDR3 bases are TGTGCCAGCAGTGAAGCGCTTTGGGGGCAAGGGGGTGAGACCCAGTACTTC. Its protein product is CASSEALWGQGGETQYF.

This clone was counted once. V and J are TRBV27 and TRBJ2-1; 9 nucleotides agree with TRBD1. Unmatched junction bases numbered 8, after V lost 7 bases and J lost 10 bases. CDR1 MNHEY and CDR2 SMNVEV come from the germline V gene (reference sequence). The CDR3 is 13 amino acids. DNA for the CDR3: TGTGCCAGCAAGGGACAGGGCTACGTGGAGCAGTTCTTC. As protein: CASKGQGYVEQFF.

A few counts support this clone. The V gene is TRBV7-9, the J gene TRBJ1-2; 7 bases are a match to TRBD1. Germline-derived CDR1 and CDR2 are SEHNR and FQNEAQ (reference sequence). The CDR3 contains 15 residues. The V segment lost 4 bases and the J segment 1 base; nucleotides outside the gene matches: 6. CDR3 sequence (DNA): TGTGCCAGCAGCTCTTCCGGGACAGATAACTATGGCTACACCTTC. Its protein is CASSSSGTDNYGYTF.

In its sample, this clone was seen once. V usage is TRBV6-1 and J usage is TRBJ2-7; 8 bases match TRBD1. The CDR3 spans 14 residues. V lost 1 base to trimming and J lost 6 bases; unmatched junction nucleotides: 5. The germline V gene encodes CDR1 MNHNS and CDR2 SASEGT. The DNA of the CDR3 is TGTGCCAGCAGTGAAGGGACAGGGTTGTTCGAGCAGTACTTC. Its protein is CASSEGTGLFEQYF.

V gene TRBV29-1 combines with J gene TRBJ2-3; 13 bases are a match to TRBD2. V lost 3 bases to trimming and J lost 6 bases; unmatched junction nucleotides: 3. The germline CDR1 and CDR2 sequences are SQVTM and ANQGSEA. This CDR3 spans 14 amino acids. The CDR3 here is CSVDGLAGVDTQYF. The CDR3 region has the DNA TGCAGCGTTGATGGACTAGCGGGAGTTGATACGCAGTATTTT.

The chain's CDR3 is CASSPWGESYEQYF. The CDR3 nucleotides read TGCGCCAGCAGCCCTTGGGGGGAGTCATACGAGCAGTACTTC. V usage is TRBV4-1 and J usage is TRBJ2-7; D is possibly TRBD2 (6 bases). Trimming cost V 4 bases and J 4 bases, with 14 bases left between them. There are 14 residues in the CDR3. The germline gives CDR1 MGHRA, CDR2 YSYEKL.

The CDR3 sequence: CSVGQGVYGYTF. The CDR3 bases are TGCAGCGTTGGGCAGGGGGTGTATGGCTACACCTTC. The V and J genes are TRBV29-1 and TRBJ1-2; 7 bases align to TRBD1. The trim removed 4 bases at V and 5 bases at J, leaving 4 bases unmatched. The V gene's germline CDR1 is SQVTM and CDR2 ANQGSEA. The CDR3 covers 12 residues.

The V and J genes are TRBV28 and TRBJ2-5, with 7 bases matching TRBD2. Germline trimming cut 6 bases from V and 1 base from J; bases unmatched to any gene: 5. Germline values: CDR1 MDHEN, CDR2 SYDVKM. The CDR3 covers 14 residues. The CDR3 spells CASSTGRAQETQYF. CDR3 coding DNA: TGTGCCAGCAGCACGGGGAGGGCCCAAGAGACCCAGTACTTC.

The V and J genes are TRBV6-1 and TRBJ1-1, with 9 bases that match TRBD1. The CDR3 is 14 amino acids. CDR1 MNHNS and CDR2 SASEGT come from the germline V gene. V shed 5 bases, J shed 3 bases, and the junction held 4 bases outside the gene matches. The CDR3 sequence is CASSTTGGYTEAFF. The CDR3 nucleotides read TGTGCCAGCAGTACGACAGGGGGATACACTGAAGCTTTCTTT.

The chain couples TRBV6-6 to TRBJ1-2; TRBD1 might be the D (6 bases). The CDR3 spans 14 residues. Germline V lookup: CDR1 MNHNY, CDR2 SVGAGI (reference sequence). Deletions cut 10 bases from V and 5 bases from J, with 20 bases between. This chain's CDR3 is CATPGPGGAYGYTF. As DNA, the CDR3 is TGTGCCACCCCGGGCCCGGGGGGGGCGTATGGCTACACCTTC.

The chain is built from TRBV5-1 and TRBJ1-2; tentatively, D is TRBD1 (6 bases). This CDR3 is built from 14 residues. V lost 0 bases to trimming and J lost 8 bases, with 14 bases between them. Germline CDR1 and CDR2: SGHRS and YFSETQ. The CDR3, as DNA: TGCGCCAGCAGCTTGGTCGGCAGGGGAGCAGGCTACACCTTC. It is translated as CASSLVGRGAGYTF.

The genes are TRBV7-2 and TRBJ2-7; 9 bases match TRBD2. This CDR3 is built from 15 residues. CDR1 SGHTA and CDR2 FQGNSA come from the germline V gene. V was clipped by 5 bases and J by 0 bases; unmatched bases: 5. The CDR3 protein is CASSEGLANSYEQYF. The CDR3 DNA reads TGTGCCAGCAGCGAAGGACTAGCGAACTCCTACGAGCAGTACTTC.

In nucleotides, the CDR3 is TGTGCCAGCAGCGTAGAAGCTTATCTGAACAATGAGCAGTTCTTC. Amino acids: CASSVEAYLNNEQFF. This chain connects TRBV9 to TRBJ2-1; D is unclear. The V gene lost 0 bases and the J gene lost 5 bases, with 12 bases spanning the gap. Germline V CDR1 and CDR2: SGDLS, YYNGEE. The CDR3 has 15 residues. Full variable domain (remainder filled in from reference TRBV9 and TRBJ2-1): DSGVTQTPKHLITATGQRVTLRCSPRSGDLSVYWYQQSLDQGLQFLIQYYNGEERAKGNILERFSAQQFPDLHSELNLSSLELGDSALYFCASSVEAYLNNEQFFGPGTRLTVL.

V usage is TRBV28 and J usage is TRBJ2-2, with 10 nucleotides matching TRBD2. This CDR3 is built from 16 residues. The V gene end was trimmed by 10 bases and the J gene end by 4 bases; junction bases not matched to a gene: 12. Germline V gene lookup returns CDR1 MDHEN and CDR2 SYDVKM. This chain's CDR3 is CAKPGLAHGRTGELFF. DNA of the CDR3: TGTGCCAAACCGGGACTAGCGCACGGTCGCACCGGGGAGCTGTTTTTT.

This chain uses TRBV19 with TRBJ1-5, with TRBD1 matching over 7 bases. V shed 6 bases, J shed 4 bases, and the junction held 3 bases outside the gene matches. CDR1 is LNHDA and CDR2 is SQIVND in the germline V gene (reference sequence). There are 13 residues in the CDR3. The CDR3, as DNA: TGTGCCAGTAGGGGACAGTATAATCAGCCCCAGCATTTT. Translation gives CASRGQYNQPQHF.

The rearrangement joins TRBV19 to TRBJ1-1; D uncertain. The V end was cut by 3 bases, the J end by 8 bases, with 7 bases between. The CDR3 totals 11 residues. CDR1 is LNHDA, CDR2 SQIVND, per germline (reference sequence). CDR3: CASSISGEAFF. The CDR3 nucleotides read TGTGCCAGTAGTATCAGCGGAGAAGCTTTCTTT. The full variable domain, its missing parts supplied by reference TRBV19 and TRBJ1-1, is DGGITQSPKYLFRKEGQNVTLSCEQNLNHDAMYWYRQDPGQGLRLIYYSQIVNDFQKGDIAEGYSVSREKKESFPLTVTSAQKNPTAFYLCASSISGEAFFGQGTRLTVV.

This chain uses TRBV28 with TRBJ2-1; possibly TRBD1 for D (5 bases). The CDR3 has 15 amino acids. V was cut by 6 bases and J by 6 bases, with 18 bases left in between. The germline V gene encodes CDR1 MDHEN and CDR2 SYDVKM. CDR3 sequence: CASSSSGPRGNEQFF. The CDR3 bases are TGTGCCAGCAGCTCTTCAGGGCCTAGGGGCAATGAGCAGTTCTTC.

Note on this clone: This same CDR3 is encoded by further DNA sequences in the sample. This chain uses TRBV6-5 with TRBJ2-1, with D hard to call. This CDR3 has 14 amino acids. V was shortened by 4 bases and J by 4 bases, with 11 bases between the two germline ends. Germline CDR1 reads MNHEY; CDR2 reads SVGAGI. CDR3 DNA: TGTGCCAGCAGTTCCCCGTCGGTATACAATGAGCAGTTCTTC. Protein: CASSSPSVYNEQFF.

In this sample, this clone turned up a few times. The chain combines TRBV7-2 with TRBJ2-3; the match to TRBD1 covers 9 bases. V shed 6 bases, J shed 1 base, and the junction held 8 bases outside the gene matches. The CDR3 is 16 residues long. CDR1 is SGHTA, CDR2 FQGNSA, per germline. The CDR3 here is CASSPSRDRGTDTQYF. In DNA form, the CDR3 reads TGTGCCAGCAGTCCGAGCCGGGACAGGGGCACAGATACGCAGTATTTT.

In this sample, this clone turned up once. The CDR3 region has the DNA TGTGCCAGCAGCTTAGGGCTAGGGGCGAACACCGGGGAGCTGTTTTTT. Residues: CASSLGLGANTGELFF. The chain has TRBV11-1 and TRBJ2-2; perhaps TRBD1 as D (5 bases). The germline V gene has CDR1 SGHAT and CDR2 FQDESV (reference sequence). Deletions cut 1 base from V and 0 bases from J, with 9 bases between. The CDR3 loop spans 16 amino acids.

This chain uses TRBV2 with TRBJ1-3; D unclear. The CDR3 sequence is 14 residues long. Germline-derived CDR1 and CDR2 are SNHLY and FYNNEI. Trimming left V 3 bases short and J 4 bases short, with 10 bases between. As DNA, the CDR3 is TGTGCCAGCAGTGACAGGACGGGGGGAAACACCATATATTTT. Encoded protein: CASSDRTGGNTIYF.

The CDR3 DNA sequence: TGTGCCAGCAGAGGGACAGGGAACGAGCAGTACTTC. This translates into CASRGTGNEQYF. The chain uses TRBV6-5 and TRBJ2-7; 9 bases line up with TRBD1. The length of the CDR3 is 12 residues. Germline assignment: CDR1 MNHEY and CDR2 SVGAGI. With V trimmed by 6 bases and J by 5 bases, 2 bases remained unmatched.

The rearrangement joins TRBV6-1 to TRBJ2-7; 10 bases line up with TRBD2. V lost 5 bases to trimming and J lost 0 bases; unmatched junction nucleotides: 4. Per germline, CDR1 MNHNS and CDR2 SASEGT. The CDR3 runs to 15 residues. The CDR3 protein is CASSNSGGSSYEQYF. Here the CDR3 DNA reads TGTGCCAGCAGTAATAGCGGGGGGAGCTCCTACGAGCAGTACTTC.

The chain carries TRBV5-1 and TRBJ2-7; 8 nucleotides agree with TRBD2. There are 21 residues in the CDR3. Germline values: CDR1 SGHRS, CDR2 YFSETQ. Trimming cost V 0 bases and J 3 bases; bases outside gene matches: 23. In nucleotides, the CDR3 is TGCGCCAGCAGCTTGGCCGAATTTACCGGGTTCGGGAGCGGGAGACTCTACGAGCAGTACTTC. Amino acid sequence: CASSLAEFTGFGSGRLYEQYF.

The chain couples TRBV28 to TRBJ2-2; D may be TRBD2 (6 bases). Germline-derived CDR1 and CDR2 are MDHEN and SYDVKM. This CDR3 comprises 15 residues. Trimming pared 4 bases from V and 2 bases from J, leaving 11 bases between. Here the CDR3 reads CASSSPSANTGELFF. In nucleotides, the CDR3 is TGTGCCAGCAGTTCCCCTAGCGCCAACACCGGGGAGCTGTTTTTT.

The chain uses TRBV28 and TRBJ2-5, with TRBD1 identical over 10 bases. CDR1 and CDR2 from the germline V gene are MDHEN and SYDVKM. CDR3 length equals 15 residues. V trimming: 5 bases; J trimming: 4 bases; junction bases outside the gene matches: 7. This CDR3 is CASSPGTGVAETQYF. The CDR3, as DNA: TGTGCCAGCAGTCCCGGGACAGGGGTCGCAGAGACCCAGTACTTC. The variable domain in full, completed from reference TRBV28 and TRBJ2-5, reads DVKVTQSSRYLVKRTGEKVFLECVQDMDHENMFWYRQDPGLGLRLIYFSYDVKMKEKGDIPEGYSVSREKKERFSLILESASTNQTSMYLCASSPGTGVAETQYFGPGTRLLVL.

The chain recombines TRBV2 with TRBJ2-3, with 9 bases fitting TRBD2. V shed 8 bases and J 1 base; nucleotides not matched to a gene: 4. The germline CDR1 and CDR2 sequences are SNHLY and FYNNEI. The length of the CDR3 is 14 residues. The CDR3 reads CASQAGGRTDTQYF. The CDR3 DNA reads TGTGCCAGCCAGGCGGGAGGGCGCACAGATACGCAGTATTTT.